The 27 T cell receptor beta chains below all came from one sample that was sequenced in a study of shared clonotypes between healthy human individuals. Only in-frame clones appear in the TCRdb table, and some are missing; sequencing was by immunoSEQ multiplex PCR. The sample comprises approximately 2.1 million clones, over 85% of which are singletons, and 0.39% rests with the top ten. The sequenced sample was naive CD4+ T cells from PBMCs. As to subset: CD45RA+ positively selected. These receptors originate from a man between 18 and 29 years old in good health. Some clones in this sample may be carry-over from other donors' samples.

The chain carries TRBV9 and TRBJ2-7; D gene unclear. Germline V CDR1 and CDR2: SGDLS, YYNGEE. The CDR3 length is 14 residues. Trimming took 0 bases from V and 7 from J, leaving 14 bases between them. The CDR3 DNA follows: TGTGCCAGCAGCGTAGACAGCACCTCCTGGGAGCAGTACTTC. Translating gives CASSVDSTSWEQYF.

V gene TRBV28 combines with J gene TRBJ2-6; no definite D call. The CDR3 has 14 amino acids. Germline V CDR1 and CDR2: MDHEN, SYDVKM. Trimming took off 5 bases at V and 0 bases at J, with 5 bases between the two ends. DNA for the CDR3: TGTGCCAGCAGTGTACACTCTGGGGCCAACGTCCTGACTTTC. Protein sequence: CASSVHSGANVLTF.

The chain has TRBV28 and TRBJ1-4; D not certain. The germline V gene encodes CDR1 MDHEN and CDR2 SYDVKM. The V end was cut by 7 bases, the J end by 5 bases, with 8 bases between. This CDR3 contains 12 residues. CDR3 in amino acids: CASKQTNEKLFF. CDR3 DNA: TGTGCCAGCAAGCAGACGAATGAAAAACTGTTTTTT.

Worth noting for this clone: Other DNA sequences in this specimen translate into the identical CDR3. J is TRBJ2-3 and V is TRBV5-1; D gene ambiguous. From germline, CDR1 is SGHRS and CDR2 YFSETQ. V dropped 0 bases and J dropped 3 bases, with 8 bases sitting between them. The CDR3 is 14 residues long. The CDR3 DNA is TGCGCCAGCAGCTTGGCGGGTCGAACAGATACGCAGTATTTT. Amino acids: CASSLAGRTDTQYF.

A word on this clone: The same CDR3 arises from other DNA sequences in this sample as well. J is TRBJ2-6 and V is TRBV7-8; no clear D. From germline, CDR1 is SGHVS and CDR2 FQNEAQ. This CDR3 has 14 residues. The V and J ends lost 2 bases and 0 bases respectively, with 2 bases between them. CDR3 sequence reads: CASSLFSGANVLTF. In nucleotides, the CDR3 is TGTGCCAGCAGCTTATTCTCTGGGGCCAACGTCCTGACTTTC.

The chain joins TRBV28 to TRBJ2-7, with TRBD2 matching over 8 bases. The germline V gene encodes CDR1 MDHEN and CDR2 SYDVKM. V lost 6 bases, J lost 7 bases, and 14 bases stayed unmatched. The CDR3 has 15 residues. In nucleotides, the CDR3 is TGTGCCAGCAGAGAGGGCGGGGGGCTTACCTCGGAGCAGTACTTC. As protein: CASREGGGLTSEQYF.

For this clone: This same CDR3 is encoded by further DNA sequences in the sample. The rearrangement joins TRBV5-1 to TRBJ2-7; 14 bases align to TRBD2. This CDR3 region has 15 residues. Germline V lookup: CDR1 SGHRS, CDR2 YFSETQ. J gave up 3 bases and V 4 bases, and 3 bases lay outside the gene matches. The CDR3 loop is CASSRGTSGSYEQYF. The CDR3 bases are TGCGCCAGCAGCAGAGGGACTAGCGGGAGCTACGAGCAGTACTTC.

The rearrangement links TRBV28 to TRBJ1-3, with D unclear. Germline V lookup: CDR1 MDHEN, CDR2 SYDVKM. V lost 5 bases and J 0 bases, leaving 8 bases between the germline ends. The CDR3 extends over 14 amino acids. The DNA for the CDR3 is TGTGCCAGCAGTATGCTGAGCTCTGGAAACACCATATATTTT. It codes for CASSMLSSGNTIYF.

On this clone itself: Other DNA sequences in this sample translate to the same CDR3. The DNA of the CDR3 is TGCGCCAGCAGCTTTAGCGGGAGCGGGGAGACCCAGTACTTC. It translates to CASSFSGSGETQYF. This chain uses TRBV5-1 with TRBJ2-5; 9 nucleotides agree with TRBD2. The germline CDR1 and CDR2 sequences are SGHRS and YFSETQ. This CDR3 region has 14 residues. V lost 2 bases and J lost 5; bases outside the gene matches: 4. The complete variable domain, with remaining parts taken from reference TRBV5-1 and TRBJ2-5, reads KAGVTQTPRYLIKTRGQQVTLSCSPISGHRSVSWYQQTPGQGLQFLFEYFSETQRNKGNFPGRFSGRQFSNSRSEMNVSTLELGDSALYLCASSFSGSGETQYFGPGTRLLVL.

The genes are TRBV7-9 and TRBJ1-2; 7 nucleotides agree with TRBD1. CDR3 length: 12 amino acids. The V segment lost 5 bases and the J segment 14 bases; nucleotides outside the gene matches: 11. Germline CDR1 SEHNR, CDR2 FQNEAQ (reference sequence). The CDR3 sequence: CASSADRALWTF. The CDR3 DNA sequence: TGTGCCAGCAGCGCAGACAGGGCCCTGTGGACCTTC.

This sequence joins TRBV15 and TRBJ1-5; TRBD1 is a possible D gene (6 bases). The V end was cut by 8 bases, the J end by 1 base, with 18 bases between. The CDR3 totals 16 residues. Germline assignment: CDR1 LNHNV and CDR2 YYDKDF (reference sequence). Here the CDR3 DNA reads TGTGCCACCCGAACAGAGGGAGGGGGGAGCAATCAGCCCCAGCATTTT. Residues: CATRTEGGGSNQPQHF.

The CDR3 coding sequence is TGTGCCAGCAGCTGGGCCGGGACAGGATTTTCCCACGGCTATGGCTACACCTTC. Amino acid sequence: CASSWAGTGFSHGYGYTF. V is TRBV11-1 and J is TRBJ1-2; 8 bases are shared with TRBD1. The germline CDR1 and CDR2 sequences are SGHAT and FQDESV (reference sequence). The V and J ends lost 4 bases and 4 bases, in that order; junction bases with no gene match: 17. The CDR3 loop spans 18 amino acids.

This clone was picked up one time. The chain has TRBV11-2 and TRBJ2-1, with 9 bases that match TRBD2. Germline lookup yields CDR1 SGHAT and CDR2 FQNNGV. V was pared by 4 bases and J by 7 bases, with 11 bases of the junction left unmatched. This CDR3 contains 16 residues. The CDR3 spells CASSSRGRAGSNEQFF. As DNA, the CDR3 is TGTGCCAGCAGCTCTCGCGGGAGGGCCGGTTCTAATGAGCAGTTCTTC.

About this clone: Other DNA sequences of this sample code for an identical CDR3. The chain links TRBV29-1 to TRBJ2-5; D ambiguous. This CDR3 comprises 10 residues. Between the trimmed V and J ends, which lost 4 bases and 5 bases, there was a span of 5 bases. Per the germline V gene, CDR1 is SQVTM and CDR2 is ANQGSEA. CDR3 in amino acids: CSVGEETQYF. The DNA for the CDR3 is TGCAGCGTTGGCGAGGAGACCCAGTACTTC.

The rearrangement joins TRBV29-1 to TRBJ2-3; tentatively, D is TRBD1 (5 bases). In germline, CDR1 is SQVTM, CDR2 ANQGSEA. The CDR3 consists of 13 residues. V gave up 6 bases and J gave up 4 bases, with 14 bases separating them. For the CDR3, the DNA is TGCAGCGTCGAACCCGCAGGGCCAGATACGCAGTATTTT. Amino acids: CSVEPAGPDTQYF.

CDR3 coding DNA: TGTGCCAGCAGTGAAGAAATAACTCGGGGAAACACCATATATTTT. Protein sequence: CASSEEITRGNTIYF. V is TRBV6-1 and J is TRBJ1-3; D not resolved. The germline V and J ends were trimmed by 1 base and 4 bases, with 11 bases remaining between them. The CDR3 is 15 amino acids. Germline-derived CDR1 and CDR2 are MNHNS and SASEGT.

This chain connects TRBV11-1 to TRBJ2-1; the match to TRBD1 covers 11 bases. V dropped 5 bases and J dropped 6; count of bases not matched to a gene: 6. CDR1 and CDR2 from the germline V gene are SGHAT and FQDESV (reference sequence). The CDR3 contains 15 residues. In nucleotides, the CDR3 is TGTGCCAGCAGCCATGCGGGACAGGGGGTCAATGAGCAGTTCTTC. Protein sequence: CASSHAGQGVNEQFF.

The chain couples TRBV4-3 to TRBJ2-7; 7 bases are a match to TRBD2. The germline CDR1 and CDR2 sequences are LGHNA and YSLEER. The CDR3 is made up of 16 amino acids. The V and J ends lost 0 bases and 1 base, in that order; junction bases with no gene match: 6. CDR3 in DNA: TGCGCCAGCAGCCAAGATGGGAGGGGAAGGTCCTACGAGCAGTACTTC. Protein product: CASSQDGRGRSYEQYF.

The chain links TRBV25-1 to TRBJ2-5; TRBD2 might be the D (5 bases). Trimming cost V 2 bases and J 4 bases, with 8 bases left between them. Germline V lookup: CDR1 MGHDK, CDR2 SYGVNS. The CDR3 spans 13 residues. In DNA form, the CDR3 reads TGTGCCAGCAGTGAAGGCGGGTTAGAGACCCAGTACTTC. Protein sequence: CASSEGGLETQYF.

The chain employs TRBV28 and TRBJ1-2, with D possibly matching TRBD1 (6 bases). The germline V and J ends were trimmed by 3 bases and 6 bases, with 17 bases remaining between them. Germline V gene data show CDR1 as MDHEN and CDR2 as SYDVKM. CDR3 size: 15 residues. For the CDR3, the DNA is TGTGCCAGCAGTTTCCGGAGAGCAGGGGCGGATGGCTACACCTTC. This codes for CASSFRRAGADGYTF.

This clone was seen only once. V gene TRBV6-1 combines with J gene TRBJ2-7; D is possibly TRBD1 or TRBD2 (5 bases each). Trimming stripped 7 bases from V and 4 bases from J, with 14 bases between. The CDR3 covers 13 residues. The germline V gene encodes CDR1 MNHNS and CDR2 SASEGT. This chain's CDR3 is CASMRDPRYEQYF. CDR3 sequence (DNA): TGTGCCAGCATGAGGGACCCCCGTTACGAGCAGTACTTC.

The chain uses TRBV7-3 and TRBJ2-5; tentatively, D is TRBD1 (5 bases). The germline CDR1 and CDR2 sequences are SGHTA and FQGTGA. Trimming cost V 0 bases and J 9 bases, with 8 bases left between them. The CDR3 covers 12 residues. The CDR3 DNA reads TGTGCCAGCAGCTTAACCCAAGGGGCCCAGTACTTC. Protein product: CASSLTQGAQYF.

Of note for this clone: Other nucleotide sequences from this sample produce the same CDR3. This chain uses TRBV6-1 with TRBJ1-2, with unresolved D. The CDR3 loop spans 13 amino acids. The germline gives CDR1 MNHNS, CDR2 SASEGT. V was shortened by 3 bases and J by 2 bases, with 7 bases between the two germline ends. The CDR3 region has the DNA TGTGCCAGCAGTGAGAGAGAGAACTATGGCTACACCTTC. Its protein is CASSERENYGYTF.

This chain connects TRBV4-2 to TRBJ2-7; 7 bases are a match to TRBD2. The CDR3 spans 16 residues. Germline V gene sequence: CDR1 LGHNA, CDR2 YNFKEQ. Trimming at V came to 4 bases and at J to 0 bases, leaving 9 bases not matched to a gene. CDR3 coding DNA: TGTGCCAGCAGCCGGCCAGTAGGCGGGAGCTCCTACGAGCAGTACTTC. Translating gives CASSRPVGGSSYEQYF.

This chain uses TRBV13 with TRBJ2-7, with 8 bases matching TRBD2. The CDR3 has 13 amino acids. The V segment lost 5 bases and the J segment 6 bases; nucleotides outside the gene matches: 6. Germline V gives CDR1 PRHDT, CDR2 FYEKMQ (reference sequence). CDR3 in DNA: TGTGCCAGCAGCCCCCGCCGGGGGGGCGAGCAGTACTTC. It translates to CASSPRRGGEQYF.

As DNA, the CDR3 is TGTGCCAGCAGAATAACCGGGACTGGCCACAATGAGCAGTTCTTC. Translation: CASRITGTGHNEQFF. The V gene is TRBV6-1, the J gene TRBJ2-1, with D tentatively TRBD2 (6 bases). The CDR3 consists of 15 residues. Germline V gene data show CDR1 as MNHNS and CDR2 as SASEGT. Trimming pared 6 bases from V and 5 bases from J, leaving 17 bases between.

The chain recombines TRBV6-5 with TRBJ2-3, with 10 bases that match TRBD2. J was trimmed by 5 bases and V by 6 bases; bases with no gene match: 2. The CDR3 has 13 residues. Germline CDR1 MNHEY, CDR2 SVGAGI. This CDR3 is CASRLAGQDTQYF. CDR3 coding DNA: TGTGCCAGCAGACTAGCGGGACAAGATACGCAGTATTTT.